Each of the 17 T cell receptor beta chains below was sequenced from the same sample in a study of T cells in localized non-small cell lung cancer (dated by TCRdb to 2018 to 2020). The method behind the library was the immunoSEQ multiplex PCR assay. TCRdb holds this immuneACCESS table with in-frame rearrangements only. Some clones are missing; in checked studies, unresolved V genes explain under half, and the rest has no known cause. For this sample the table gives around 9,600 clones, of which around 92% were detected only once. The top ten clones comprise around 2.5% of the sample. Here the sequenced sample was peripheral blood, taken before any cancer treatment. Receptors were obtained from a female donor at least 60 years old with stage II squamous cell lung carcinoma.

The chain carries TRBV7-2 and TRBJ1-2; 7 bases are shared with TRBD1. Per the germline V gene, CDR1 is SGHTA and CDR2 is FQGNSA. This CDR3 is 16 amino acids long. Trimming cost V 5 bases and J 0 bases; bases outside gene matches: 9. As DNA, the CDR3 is TGTGCCAGCAGCCCCCGGACAGGACTTACTAACTATGGCTACACCTTC. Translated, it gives CASSPRTGLTNYGYTF.

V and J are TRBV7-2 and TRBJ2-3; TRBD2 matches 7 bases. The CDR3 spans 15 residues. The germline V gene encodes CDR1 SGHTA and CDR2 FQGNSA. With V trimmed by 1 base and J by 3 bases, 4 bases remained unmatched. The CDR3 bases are TGTGCCAGCAGCTTAGATCGGCGGGAGACAGATACGCAGTATTTT. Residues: CASSLDRRETDTQYF.

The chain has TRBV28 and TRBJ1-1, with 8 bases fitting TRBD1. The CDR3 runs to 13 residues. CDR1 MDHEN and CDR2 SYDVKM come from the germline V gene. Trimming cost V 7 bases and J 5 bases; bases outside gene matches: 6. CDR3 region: CASTQQGETEAFF. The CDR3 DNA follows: TGTGCCAGCACCCAACAGGGGGAGACTGAAGCTTTCTTT.

In DNA, the CDR3 is TGCGCCAGCAGACAGGGGGAAGTTTCTACCCAGTACTTC. It encodes CASRQGEVSTQYF. The V and J genes are TRBV10-2 and TRBJ2-5; TRBD1 matches 8 bases. The CDR3 is 13 amino acids. Germline V gene data show CDR1 as WSHSY and CDR2 as SAAADI. J gave up 8 bases and V 6 bases, and 8 bases lay outside the gene matches.

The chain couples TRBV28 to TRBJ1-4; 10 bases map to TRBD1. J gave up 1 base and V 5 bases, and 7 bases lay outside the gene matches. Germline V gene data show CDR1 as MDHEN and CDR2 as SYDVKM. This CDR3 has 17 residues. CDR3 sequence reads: CASSPPDRGRTNEKLFF. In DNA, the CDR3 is TGTGCCAGCAGTCCCCCGGACAGGGGGAGAACTAATGAAAAACTGTTTTTT.

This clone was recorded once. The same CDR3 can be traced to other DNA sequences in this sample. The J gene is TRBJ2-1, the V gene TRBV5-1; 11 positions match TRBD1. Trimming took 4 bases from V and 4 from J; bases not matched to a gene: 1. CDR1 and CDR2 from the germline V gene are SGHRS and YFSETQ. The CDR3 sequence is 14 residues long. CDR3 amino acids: CASSGQGAYNEQFF. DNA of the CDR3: TGCGCCAGCAGCGGACAGGGGGCTTACAATGAGCAGTTCTTC.

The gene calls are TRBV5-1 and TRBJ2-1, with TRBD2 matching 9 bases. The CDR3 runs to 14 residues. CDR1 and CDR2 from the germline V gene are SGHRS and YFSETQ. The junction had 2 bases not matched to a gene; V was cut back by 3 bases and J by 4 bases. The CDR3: CASSSTSGYNEQFF. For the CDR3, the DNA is TGCGCCAGCAGCTCGACTAGCGGTTACAATGAGCAGTTCTTC.

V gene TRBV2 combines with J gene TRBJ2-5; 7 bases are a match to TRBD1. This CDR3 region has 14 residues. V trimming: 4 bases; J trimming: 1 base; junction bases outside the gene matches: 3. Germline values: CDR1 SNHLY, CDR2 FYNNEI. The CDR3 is CASSAGTAQETQYF. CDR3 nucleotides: TGTGCCAGCAGTGCCGGGACAGCCCAAGAGACCCAGTACTTC.

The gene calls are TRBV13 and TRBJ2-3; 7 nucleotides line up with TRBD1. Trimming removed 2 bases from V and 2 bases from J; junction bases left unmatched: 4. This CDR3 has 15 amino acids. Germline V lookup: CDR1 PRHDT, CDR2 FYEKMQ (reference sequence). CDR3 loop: CASSLFEGATDTQYF. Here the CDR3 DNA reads TGTGCCAGCAGCTTATTTGAGGGGGCCACAGATACGCAGTATTTT.

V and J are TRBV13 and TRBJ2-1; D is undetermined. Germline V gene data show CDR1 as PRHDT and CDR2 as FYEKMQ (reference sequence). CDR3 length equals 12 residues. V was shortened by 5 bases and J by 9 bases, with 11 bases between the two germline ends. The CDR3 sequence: CASSASWAEQFF. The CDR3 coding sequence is TGTGCCAGCAGCGCTAGTTGGGCTGAGCAGTTCTTC.

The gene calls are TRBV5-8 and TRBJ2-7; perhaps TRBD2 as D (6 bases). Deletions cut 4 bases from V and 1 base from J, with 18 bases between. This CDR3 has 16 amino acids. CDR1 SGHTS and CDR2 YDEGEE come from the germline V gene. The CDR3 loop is CASSISRLDGSYEQYF. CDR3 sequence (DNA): TGTGCCAGCAGCATAAGCCGACTAGATGGGTCCTACGAGCAGTACTTC.

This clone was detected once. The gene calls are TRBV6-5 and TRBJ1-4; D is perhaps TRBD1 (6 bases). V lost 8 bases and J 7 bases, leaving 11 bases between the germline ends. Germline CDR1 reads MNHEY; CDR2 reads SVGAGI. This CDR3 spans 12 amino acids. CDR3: CASGTRTEKLFF. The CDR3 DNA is TGTGCCAGCGGGACACGAACTGAAAAACTGTTTTTT.

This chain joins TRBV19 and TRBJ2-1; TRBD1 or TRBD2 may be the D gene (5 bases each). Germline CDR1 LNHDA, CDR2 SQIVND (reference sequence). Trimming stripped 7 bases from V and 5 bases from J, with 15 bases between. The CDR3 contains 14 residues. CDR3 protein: CASNPFGTHNEQFF. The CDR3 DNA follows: TGTGCCAGTAACCCCTTCGGGACCCACAATGAGCAGTTCTTC.

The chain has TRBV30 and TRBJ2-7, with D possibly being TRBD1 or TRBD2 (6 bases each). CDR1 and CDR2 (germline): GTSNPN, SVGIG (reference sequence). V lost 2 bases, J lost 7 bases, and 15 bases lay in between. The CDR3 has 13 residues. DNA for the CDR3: TGTGCCTGGAGTCGGAGGGGGTCTGGGGAGCAGTACTTC. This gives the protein CAWSRRGSGEQYF.

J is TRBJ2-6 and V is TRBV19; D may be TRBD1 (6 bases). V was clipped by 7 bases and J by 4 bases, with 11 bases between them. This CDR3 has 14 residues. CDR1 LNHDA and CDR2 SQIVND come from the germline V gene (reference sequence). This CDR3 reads CASKQGSGANVLTF. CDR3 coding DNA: TGTGCCAGTAAACAGGGCTCCGGGGCCAACGTCCTGACTTTC.

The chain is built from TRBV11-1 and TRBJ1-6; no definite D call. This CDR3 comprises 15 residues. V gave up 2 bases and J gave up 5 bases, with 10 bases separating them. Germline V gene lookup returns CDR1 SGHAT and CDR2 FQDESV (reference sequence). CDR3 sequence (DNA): TGTGCCAGCAGCTTAAGCGACGGACATAATTCACCCCTCCACTTT. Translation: CASSLSDGHNSPLHF. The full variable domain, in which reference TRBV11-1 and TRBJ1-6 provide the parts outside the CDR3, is EAEVAQSPRYKITEKSQAVAFWCDPISGHATLYWYRQILGQGPELLVQFQDESVVDDSQLPKDRFSAERLKGVDSTLKIQPAELGDSAMYLCASSLSDGHNSPLHFGNGTRLTVT.

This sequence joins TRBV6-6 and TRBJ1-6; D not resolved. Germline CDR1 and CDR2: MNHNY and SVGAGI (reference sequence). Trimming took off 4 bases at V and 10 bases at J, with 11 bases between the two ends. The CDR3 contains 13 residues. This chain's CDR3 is CASSFNPSSPLHF. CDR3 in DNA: TGTGCCAGCAGTTTTAACCCGTCCTCACCCCTCCACTTT.